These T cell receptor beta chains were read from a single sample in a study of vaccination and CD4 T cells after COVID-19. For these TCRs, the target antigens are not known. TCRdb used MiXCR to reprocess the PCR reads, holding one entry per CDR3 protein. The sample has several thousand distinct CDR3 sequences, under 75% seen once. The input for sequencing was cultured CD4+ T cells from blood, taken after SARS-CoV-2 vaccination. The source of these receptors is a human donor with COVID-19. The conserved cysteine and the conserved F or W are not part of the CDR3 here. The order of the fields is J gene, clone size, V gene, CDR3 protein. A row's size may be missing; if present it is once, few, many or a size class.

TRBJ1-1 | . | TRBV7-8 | ASRPKGTEAF
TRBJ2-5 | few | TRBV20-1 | SAKMGLAGQETQY
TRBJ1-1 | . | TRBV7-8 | ASSLEQVSSEAF
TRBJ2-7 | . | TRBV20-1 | SARGQSSYEQY
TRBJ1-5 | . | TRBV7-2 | ASSSNPLGQPQH
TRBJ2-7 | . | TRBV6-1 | AIRASSVSYEQY
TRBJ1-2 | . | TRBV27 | ASSLWPGLEFYGYT
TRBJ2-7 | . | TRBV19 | ASKSLAGGEQY
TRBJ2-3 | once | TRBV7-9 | ASSQGVTTSTDTQY
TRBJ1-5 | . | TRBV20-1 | SAVPGNQPQH
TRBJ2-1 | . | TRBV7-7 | ASSLRSGGAGNEQF
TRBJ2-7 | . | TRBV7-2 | ASSLRGSYEQY
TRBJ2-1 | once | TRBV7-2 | ASSIAPSTGGNEQF
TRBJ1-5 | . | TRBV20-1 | SALDRAGNQPQH
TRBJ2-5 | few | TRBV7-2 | ASSLLGGQETQY
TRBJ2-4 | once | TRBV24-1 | ATSDRDRATKNIQY